This T cell receptor (beta chain) was captured in a study of CD8+ T cells in alopecia areata. Reverse transcription of extracted RNA yielded cDNA, which provided the sequencing template. Assay: immunoSEQ multiplex PCR; the TCRdb copy retains only in-frame clones and omits some. The profile covers about 190,000 clones, with 50% to 60% appearing a single time and roughly 0.71% taken by the ten largest. The CDR3 consists of 12 residues. The V gene lost 2 bases and the J gene lost 5 bases, with 7 bases spanning the gap. Germline V gives CDR1 SGHRS, CDR2 YFSETQ. Specified treatment: oral pan-JAK inhibitor, 5-10 mg twice daily.

The chain joins TRBV5-1 to TRBJ2-5; D is uncertain. The sample here was CD4+ T cells sorted from blood, taken at week 4, from a patient treated with tofacitinib. This receptor was identified in a human donor with alopecia areata. CDR3 amino acids: CASSFSRETQYF. The CDR3 coding sequence is TGCGCCAGCAGCTTTAGTCGGGAGACCCAGTACTTC.